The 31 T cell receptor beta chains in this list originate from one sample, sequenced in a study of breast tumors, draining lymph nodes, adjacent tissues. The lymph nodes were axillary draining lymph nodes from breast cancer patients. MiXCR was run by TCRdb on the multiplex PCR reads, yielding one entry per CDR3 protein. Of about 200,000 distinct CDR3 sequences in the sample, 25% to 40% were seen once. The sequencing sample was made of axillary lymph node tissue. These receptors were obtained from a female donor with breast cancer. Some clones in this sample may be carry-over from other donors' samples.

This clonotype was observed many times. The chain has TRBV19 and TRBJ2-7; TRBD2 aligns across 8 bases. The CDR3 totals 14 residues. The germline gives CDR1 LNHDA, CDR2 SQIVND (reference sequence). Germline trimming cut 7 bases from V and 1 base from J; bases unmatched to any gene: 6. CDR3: CASTPSGSSYEQYF. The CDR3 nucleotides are TGTGCCAGTACCCCCAGCGGGAGTTCCTACGAGCAGTACTTC.

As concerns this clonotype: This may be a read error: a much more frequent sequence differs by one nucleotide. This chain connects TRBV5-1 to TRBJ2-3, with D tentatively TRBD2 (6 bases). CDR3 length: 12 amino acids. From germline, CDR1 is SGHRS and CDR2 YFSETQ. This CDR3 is CASRSGTRTHYF. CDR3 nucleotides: TGCGCCAGCAGGTCCGGGACTCGCACGCACTATTTT.

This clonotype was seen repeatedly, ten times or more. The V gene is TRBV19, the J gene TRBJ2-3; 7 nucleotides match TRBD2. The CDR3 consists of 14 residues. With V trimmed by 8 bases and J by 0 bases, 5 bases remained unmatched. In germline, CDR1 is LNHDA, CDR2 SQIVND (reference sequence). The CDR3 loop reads CASGGVLSTDTQYF. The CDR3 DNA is TGTGCCAGTGGGGGGGTGCTCAGCACAGATACGCAGTATTTT.

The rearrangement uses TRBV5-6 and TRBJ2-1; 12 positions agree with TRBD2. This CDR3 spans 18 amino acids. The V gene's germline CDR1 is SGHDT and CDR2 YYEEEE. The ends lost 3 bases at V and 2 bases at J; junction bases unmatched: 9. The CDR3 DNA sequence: TGTGCCAGCAGCTCGCCGTGGGCTAGCGGGAGGGCCTACAATGAGCAGTTCTTC. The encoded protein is CASSSPWASGRAYNEQFF.

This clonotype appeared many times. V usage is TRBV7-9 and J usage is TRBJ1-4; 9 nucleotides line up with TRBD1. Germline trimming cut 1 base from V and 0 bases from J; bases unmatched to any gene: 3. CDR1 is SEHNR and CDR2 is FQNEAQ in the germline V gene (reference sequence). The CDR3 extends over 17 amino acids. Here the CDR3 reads CASSLVGTGTTNEKLFF. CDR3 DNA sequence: TGTGCCAGCAGCTTAGTAGGGACAGGGACAACTAATGAAAAACTGTTTTTT.

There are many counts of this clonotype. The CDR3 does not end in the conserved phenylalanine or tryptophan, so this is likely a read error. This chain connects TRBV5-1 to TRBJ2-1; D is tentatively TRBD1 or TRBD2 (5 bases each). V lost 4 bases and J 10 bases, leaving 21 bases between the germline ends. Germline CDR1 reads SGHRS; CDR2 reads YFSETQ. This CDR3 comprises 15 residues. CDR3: CASSRTRDPNQEQFL. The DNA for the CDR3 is TGCGCCAGCAGCCGGACCCGGGACCCGAACCAGGAGCAGTTCCTC.

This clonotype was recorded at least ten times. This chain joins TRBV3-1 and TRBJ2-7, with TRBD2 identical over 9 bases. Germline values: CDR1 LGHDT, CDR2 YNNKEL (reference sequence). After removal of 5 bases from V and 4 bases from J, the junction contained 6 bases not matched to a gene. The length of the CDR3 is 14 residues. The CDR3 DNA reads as TGTGCCAGCAGCGATAGCGGGGGAAGGTACGAGCAGTACTTC. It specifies CASSDSGGRYEQYF.

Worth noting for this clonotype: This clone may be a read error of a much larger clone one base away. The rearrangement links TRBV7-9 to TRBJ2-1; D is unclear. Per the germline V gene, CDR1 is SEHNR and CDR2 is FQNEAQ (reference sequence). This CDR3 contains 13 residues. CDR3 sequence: CAGSLAGPAEQFF. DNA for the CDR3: TGTGCCGGCAGCTTAGCTGGGCCTGCTGAGCAGTTCTTC.

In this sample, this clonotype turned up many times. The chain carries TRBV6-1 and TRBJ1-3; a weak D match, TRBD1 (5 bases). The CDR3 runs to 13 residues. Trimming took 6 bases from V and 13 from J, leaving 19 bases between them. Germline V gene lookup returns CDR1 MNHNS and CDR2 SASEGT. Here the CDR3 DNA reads TGTGCCAGCAGGGCCGCAGGGTCAGGTGGAATATATTTT. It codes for CASRAAGSGGIYF.

The CDR3 spells CTSSFQTRGEEQYF. The CDR3, as DNA: TGTACTAGCAGCTTTCAAACCCGGGGTGAGGAGCAGTACTTC. The V and J genes are TRBV11-2 and TRBJ2-7; possibly TRBD2 for D (6 bases). Germline V gives CDR1 SGHAT, CDR2 FQNNGV. The CDR3 extends over 14 amino acids.

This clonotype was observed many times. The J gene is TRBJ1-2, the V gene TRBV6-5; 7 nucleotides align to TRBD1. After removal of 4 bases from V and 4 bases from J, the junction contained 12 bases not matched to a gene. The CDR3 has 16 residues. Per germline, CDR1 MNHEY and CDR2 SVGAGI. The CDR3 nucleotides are TGTGCCAGCAGTTTCACCGGGACAGAGGGTTCCTATGGCTACACCTTC. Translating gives CASSFTGTEGSYGYTF.

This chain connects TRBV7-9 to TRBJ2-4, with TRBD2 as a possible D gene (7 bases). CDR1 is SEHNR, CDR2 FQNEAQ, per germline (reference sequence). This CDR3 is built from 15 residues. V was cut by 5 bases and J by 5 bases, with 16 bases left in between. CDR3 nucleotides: TGTGCCAGCAGCCCTAGGGGGGGGGGACAAAACATTCAGTACTTC. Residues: CASSPRGGGQNIQYF.

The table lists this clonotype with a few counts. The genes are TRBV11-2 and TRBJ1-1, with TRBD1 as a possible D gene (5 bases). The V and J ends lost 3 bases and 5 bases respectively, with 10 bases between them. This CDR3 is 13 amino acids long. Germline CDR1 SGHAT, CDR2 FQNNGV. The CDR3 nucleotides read TGTGCCAGCAGCTTTGGGAGGGGAACTGAAGCTTTCTTT. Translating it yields CASSFGRGTEAFF.

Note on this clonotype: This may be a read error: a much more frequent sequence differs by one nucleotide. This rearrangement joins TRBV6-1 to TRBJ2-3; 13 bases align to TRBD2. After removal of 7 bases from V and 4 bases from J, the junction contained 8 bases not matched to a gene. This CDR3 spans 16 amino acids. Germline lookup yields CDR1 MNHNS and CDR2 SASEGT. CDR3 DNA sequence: TGTGCCAGCAAACTAGCGGGGGGGAGTGTCGCAGATACGCAGTATTTT. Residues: CASKLAGGSVADTQYF.

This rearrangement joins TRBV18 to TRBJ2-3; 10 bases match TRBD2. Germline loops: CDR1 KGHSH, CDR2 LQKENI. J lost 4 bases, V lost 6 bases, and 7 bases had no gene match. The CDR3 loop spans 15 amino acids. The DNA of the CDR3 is TGTGCCAGCTCGCTCTTCGGGACTAGCGCAGATACGCAGTATTTT. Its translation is CASSLFGTSADTQYF.

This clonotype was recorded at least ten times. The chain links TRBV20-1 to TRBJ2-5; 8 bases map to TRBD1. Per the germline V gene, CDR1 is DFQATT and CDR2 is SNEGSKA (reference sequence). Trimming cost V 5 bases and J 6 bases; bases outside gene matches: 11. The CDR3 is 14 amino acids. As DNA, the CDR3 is TGCAGTGCTGCCCCCCGGGACAGGCTGAAGACCCAGTACTTC. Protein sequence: CSAAPRDRLKTQYF.

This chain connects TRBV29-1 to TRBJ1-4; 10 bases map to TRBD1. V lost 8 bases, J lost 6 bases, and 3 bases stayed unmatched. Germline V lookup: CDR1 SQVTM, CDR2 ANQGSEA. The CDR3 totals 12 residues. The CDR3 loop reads CSPDRGYEKLFF. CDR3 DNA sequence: TGCAGCCCGGACAGGGGGTATGAAAAACTGTTTTTT.

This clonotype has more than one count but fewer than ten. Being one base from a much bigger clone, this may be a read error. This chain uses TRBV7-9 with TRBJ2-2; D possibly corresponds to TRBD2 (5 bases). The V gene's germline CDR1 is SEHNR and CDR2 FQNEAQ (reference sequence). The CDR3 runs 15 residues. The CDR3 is CASSSTTTTPGELLF. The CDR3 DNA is TGTGCCAGCAGCTCAACGACAACGACGCCCGGGGAGCTGCTTTTT.

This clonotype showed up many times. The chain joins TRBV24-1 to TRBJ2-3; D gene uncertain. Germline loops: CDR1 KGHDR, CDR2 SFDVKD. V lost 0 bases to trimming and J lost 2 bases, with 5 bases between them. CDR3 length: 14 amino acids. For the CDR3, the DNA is TGTGCCACCAGTGATTTGACAGCCACAGATACGCAGTATTTT. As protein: CATSDLTATDTQYF.

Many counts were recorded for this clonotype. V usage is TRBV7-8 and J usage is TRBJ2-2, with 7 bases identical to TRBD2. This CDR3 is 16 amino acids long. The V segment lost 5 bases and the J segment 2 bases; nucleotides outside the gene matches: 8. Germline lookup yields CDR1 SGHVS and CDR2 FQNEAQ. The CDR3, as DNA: TGTGCCAGCAGCGACTGGGCGGGAGATAACACCGGGGAGCTGTTTTTT. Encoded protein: CASSDWAGDNTGELFF.

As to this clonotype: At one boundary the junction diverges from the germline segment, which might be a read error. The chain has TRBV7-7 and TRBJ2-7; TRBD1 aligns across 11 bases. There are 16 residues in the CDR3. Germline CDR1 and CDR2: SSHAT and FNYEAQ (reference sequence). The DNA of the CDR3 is TGTGCTAGCAGCTTCCAAAAGCCGGGACAGGGGGACGAGCAGTACTTC. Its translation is CASSFQKPGQGDEQYF.

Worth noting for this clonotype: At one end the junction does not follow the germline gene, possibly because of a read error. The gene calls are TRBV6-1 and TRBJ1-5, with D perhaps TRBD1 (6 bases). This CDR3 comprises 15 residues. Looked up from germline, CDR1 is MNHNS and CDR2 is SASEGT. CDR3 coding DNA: TGTGCCAGTAGTGCGGCACAGGGAAGCAGTCAGCCCCAGCATTTT. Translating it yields CASSAAQGSSQPQHF.

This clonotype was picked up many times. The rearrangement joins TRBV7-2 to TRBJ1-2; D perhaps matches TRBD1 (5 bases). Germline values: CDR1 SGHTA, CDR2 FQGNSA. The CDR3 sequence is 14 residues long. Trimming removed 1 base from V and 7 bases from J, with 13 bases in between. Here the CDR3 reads CASSLVAGKGGYTF. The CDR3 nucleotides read TGTGCCAGCAGCTTAGTGGCAGGGAAGGGTGGCTACACCTTC.

The CDR3 is CASSQQGASNYGYTF. The CDR3 DNA reads as TGTGCCAGTAGTCAGCAAGGGGCGAGTAACTATGGCTACACCTTC. V gene TRBV19 combines with J gene TRBJ1-2; D might be TRBD1 (5 bases). Looked up from germline, CDR1 is LNHDA and CDR2 is SQIVND (reference sequence). The CDR3 is made up of 15 amino acids. Trimming removed 5 bases at V and 1 base at J, with 14 bases between.

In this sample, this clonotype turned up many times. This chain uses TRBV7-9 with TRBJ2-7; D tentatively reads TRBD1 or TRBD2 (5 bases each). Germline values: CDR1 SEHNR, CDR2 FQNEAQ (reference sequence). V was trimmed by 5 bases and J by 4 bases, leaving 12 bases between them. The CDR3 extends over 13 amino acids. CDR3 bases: TGTGCCAGCAGCCAGGGACCGTCGTACGAGCAGTACTTC. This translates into CASSQGPSYEQYF.

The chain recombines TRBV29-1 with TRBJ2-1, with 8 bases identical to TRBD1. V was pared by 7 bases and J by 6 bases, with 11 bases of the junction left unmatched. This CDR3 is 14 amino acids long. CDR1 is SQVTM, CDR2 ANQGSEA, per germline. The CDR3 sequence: CSAPTTGAINEQFF. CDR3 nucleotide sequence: TGCAGCGCCCCTACGACAGGGGCGATCAATGAGCAGTTCTTC.

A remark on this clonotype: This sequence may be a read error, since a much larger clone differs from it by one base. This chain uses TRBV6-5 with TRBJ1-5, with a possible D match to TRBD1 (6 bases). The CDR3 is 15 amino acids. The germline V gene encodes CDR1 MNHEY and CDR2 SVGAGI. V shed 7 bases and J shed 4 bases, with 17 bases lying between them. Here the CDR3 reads CASKPGTRGNQPQHF. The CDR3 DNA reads TGTGCCAGCAAACCCGGGACAAGGGGAAATCAGCCCCAGCATTTT.

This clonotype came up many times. The CDR3 DNA is TGTGCCAGCAGTCCTCCGGGACTAGCGGGGGGCACAGATACGCAGTATTTT. Its protein is CASSPPGLAGGTDTQYF. The rearrangement links TRBV11-1 to TRBJ2-3, with 14 nucleotides matching TRBD2. V was clipped by 6 bases and J by 1 base; unmatched bases: 6. CDR3 length equals 17 residues. Germline V gene lookup returns CDR1 SGHAT and CDR2 FQDESV (reference sequence).

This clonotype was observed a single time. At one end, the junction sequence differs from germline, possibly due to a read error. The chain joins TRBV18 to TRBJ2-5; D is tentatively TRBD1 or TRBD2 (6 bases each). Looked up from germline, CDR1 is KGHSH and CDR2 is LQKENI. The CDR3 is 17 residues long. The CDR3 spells CASSPPRGARDQEAQYF. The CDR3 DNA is TGTGCCAGCTCACCACCGAGGGGGGCGAGAGACCAAGAGGCCCAGTACTTC. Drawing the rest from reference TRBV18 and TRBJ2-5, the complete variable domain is NAGVMQNPRHLVRRRGQEARLRCSPMKGHSHVYWYRQLPEEGLKFMVYLQKENIIDESGMPKERFSAEFPKEGPSILRIQQVVRGDSAAYFCASSPPRGARDQEAQYFGPGTRLLVL.

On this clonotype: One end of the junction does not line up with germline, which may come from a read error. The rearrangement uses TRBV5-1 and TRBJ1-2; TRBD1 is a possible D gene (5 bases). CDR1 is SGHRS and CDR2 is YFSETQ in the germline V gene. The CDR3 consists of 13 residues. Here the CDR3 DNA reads TGCACCAGCAGCTTGACGGGACTCCAAGGAAACACCTTC. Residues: CTSSLTGLQGNTF. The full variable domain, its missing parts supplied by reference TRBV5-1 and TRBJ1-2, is KAGVTQTPRYLIKTRGQQVTLSCSPISGHRSVSWYQQTPGQGLQFLFEYFSETQRNKGNFPGRFSGRQFSNSRSEMNVSTLELGDSALYLCTSSLTGLQGNTFGSGTRLTVV.

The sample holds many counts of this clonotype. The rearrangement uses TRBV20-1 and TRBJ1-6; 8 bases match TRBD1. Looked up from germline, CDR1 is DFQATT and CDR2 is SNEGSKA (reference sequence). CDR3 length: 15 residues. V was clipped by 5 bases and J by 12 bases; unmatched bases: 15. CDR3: CSARPPQGARVPLHF. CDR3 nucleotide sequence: TGCAGTGCTCGACCACCCCAGGGGGCACGAGTACCCCTCCACTTT.